A selection of T cell receptor beta chains follows, all from one sample in a study of cytomegalovirus exposure and HLA in healthy donors. Some clones are missing from TCRdb's copy, which holds only in-frame ones; the method was immunoSEQ multiplex PCR. The sample yields approximately 160,000 clones, roughly nine tenths seen once. The sequenced sample consisted of PBMCs. The receptors originated from a woman under 40 in good health and CMV-seronegative. Both conserved end residues are part of each CDR3. A D gene is named only where the DNA matches it firmly. Size is stated for part of the rows, as once, few or many counts, or as a class when the clone is expanded.

j_call clone_size d_call v_call cdr3_aa cdr3_nt
TRBJ2-7 NA NA TRBV6-1 CASSERGVGGTDSYEQYF TGTGCCAGCAGTGAACGAGGGGTCGGGGGGACAGACTCCTACGAGCAGTACTTC
TRBJ1-2 NA TRBD1 TRBV9 CASSLNRDRPVEGYTF TGTGCCAGCAGCCTAAACCGGGACAGACCTGTTGAGGGCTACACCTTC
TRBJ1-2 NA NA TRBV5-1 CASSLGWGERGYTF TGCGCCAGCAGCTTGGGATGGGGCGAAAGGGGCTACACCTTC
TRBJ1-4 once NA TRBV9 CASSASQGSFLFF TGTGCCAGCAGCGCCTCACAGGGTTCGTTTCTGTTTTTT
TRBJ1-1 NA NA TRBV29-1 CSVVRRGTEAFF TGCAGCGTTGTACGGAGGGGGACTGAAGCTTTCTTT
TRBJ2-2 NA NA TRBV5-4 CASRYAGGYTGELFF TGTGCCAGCAGATACGCAGGGGGGTACACCGGGGAGCTGTTTTTT
TRBJ1-1 NA TRBD1 TRBV6-1 CASSGTGKRPEAFF TGTGCCAGCAGTGGGACAGGCAAACGCCCTGAAGCTTTCTTT
TRBJ2-7 NA NA TRBV27 CASSSRQGGLYEQYF TGTGCCAGCAGTTCCCGACAGGGAGGTTTGTACGAGCAGTACTTC
TRBJ1-4 NA NA TRBV9 CASSVASRPGNEKLFF TGTGCCAGCAGCGTAGCCAGTCGTCCCGGGAATGAAAAACTGTTTTTT
TRBJ2-7 NA NA TRBV27 CASSFGGARYEQYF TGTGCCAGCAGTTTTGGGGGGGCGCGCTACGAGCAGTACTTC
TRBJ2-6 once NA TRBV2 CASSYRPLGGANSGANVLTF TGTGCCAGCAGTTACCGGCCCTTGGGGGGCGCTAACTCTGGGGCCAACGTCCTGACTTTC
TRBJ2-5 NA TRBD2 TRBV27 CASSFLAGGRETQYF TGTGCCAGCAGTTTTCTAGCGGGGGGGAGAGAGACCCAGTACTTC
TRBJ2-3 NA NA TRBV28 CASSLLPDTQYF TGTGCCAGCAGTTTACTGCCAGATACGCAGTATTTT
TRBJ1-2 NA TRBD1 TRBV4-3 CASSQDLDPGQGLNGYTF TGCGCCAGCAGCCAAGATCTGGATCCGGGACAGGGATTAAATGGCTACACCTTC
TRBJ2-7 NA NA TRBV7-8 CASSKALARTYEQYF TGTGCCAGCAGCAAAGCTCTAGCGCGCACCTACGAGCAGTACTTC
TRBJ2-7 few NA TRBV7-2 CASSSGLGTYEQYF TGTGCCAGCAGCTCTGGACTGGGGACCTACGAGCAGTACTTC
TRBJ2-2 few NA TRBV5-1 CASSLAVSLGRTGELFF TGCGCCAGCAGCTTGGCCGTAAGCCTGGGGAGGACCGGGGAGCTGTTTTTT
TRBJ2-2 many NA TRBV7-8 CASSPRLPSNTGELFF TGTGCCAGCAGCCCGAGACTGCCTTCGAACACCGGGGAGCTGTTTTTT
TRBJ2-7 NA TRBD1 TRBV30 CAWSETGRGYEQYF TGTGCCTGGAGTGAGACAGGGAGAGGCTACGAGCAGTACTTC
TRBJ1-3 NA TRBD1 TRBV2 CASSLQGAAGNTIYF TGTGCCAGCAGTTTACAGGGGGCAGCGGGAAACACCATATATTTT
TRBJ2-7 NA NA TRBV18 CASSPGKAYEQYF TGTGCCAGCTCACCAGGGAAGGCCTACGAGCAGTACTTC
TRBJ2-2 many TRBD1 TRBV28 CASSLFVTGGPGELFF TGTGCCAGCAGTTTATTCGTGACAGGGGGTCCCGGGGAGCTGTTTTTT
TRBJ2-7 NA TRBD2 TRBV10-3 CARAGTSSYEQYF TGTGCCAGAGCCGGGACTAGCTCCTACGAGCAGTACTTC
TRBJ1-1 NA NA TRBV2 CASRTGHLRTEAFF TGTGCCAGCAGGACTGGACACCTGAGGACTGAAGCTTTCTTT
TRBJ2-7 NA TRBD2 TRBV27 CASSLYGPTLAGDNYEQYF TGTGCCAGCAGTTTATACGGACCCACCCTAGCGGGAGACAACTACGAGCAGTACTTC
TRBJ2-1 NA TRBD2 TRBV5-1 CASSLREFGGEQFF TGCGCCAGCAGCCTGCGGGAGTTTGGGGGTGAGCAGTTCTTC
TRBJ2-3 NA NA TRBV9 CASSVGVRGTDTQYF TGTGCCAGCAGCGTAGGGGTCCGAGGCACAGATACGCAGTATTTT
TRBJ2-3 NA NA TRBV4-2 CASSDLADTQYF TGTGCCAGCAGTGACCTGGCAGATACGCAGTATTTT
TRBJ1-5 NA NA TRBV7-2 CASSLQGYQPQHF TGTGCCAGCAGCCTGCAGGGTTATCAGCCCCAGCATTTT
TRBJ1-1 NA NA TRBV27 CASSPLGDWGTEAFF TGTGCCAGCAGTCCCCTCGGGGACTGGGGCACTGAAGCTTTCTTT
TRBJ2-1 NA NA TRBV27 CASSRPPYNEQFF TGTGCCAGCAGTAGACCTCCCTACAATGAGCAGTTCTTC
TRBJ2-3 NA TRBD2 TRBV29-1 CSLEAGGHTDTQYF TGCAGCCTTGAAGCGGGAGGGCACACAGATACGCAGTATTTT
TRBJ2-7 NA TRBD2 TRBV7-3 CASSLSGGSYEQYF TGTGCCAGCAGCTTATCGGGGGGCTCCTACGAGCAGTACTTC
TRBJ2-3 NA TRBD2 TRBV7-2 CASSLVLSGGRTDTQYF TGTGCCAGCAGCTTAGTTCTTAGCGGGGGGCGCACAGATACGCAGTATTTT
TRBJ2-7 once NA TRBV29-1 CSVLLGEQYF TGCAGCGTCCTACTCGGCGAGCAGTACTTC